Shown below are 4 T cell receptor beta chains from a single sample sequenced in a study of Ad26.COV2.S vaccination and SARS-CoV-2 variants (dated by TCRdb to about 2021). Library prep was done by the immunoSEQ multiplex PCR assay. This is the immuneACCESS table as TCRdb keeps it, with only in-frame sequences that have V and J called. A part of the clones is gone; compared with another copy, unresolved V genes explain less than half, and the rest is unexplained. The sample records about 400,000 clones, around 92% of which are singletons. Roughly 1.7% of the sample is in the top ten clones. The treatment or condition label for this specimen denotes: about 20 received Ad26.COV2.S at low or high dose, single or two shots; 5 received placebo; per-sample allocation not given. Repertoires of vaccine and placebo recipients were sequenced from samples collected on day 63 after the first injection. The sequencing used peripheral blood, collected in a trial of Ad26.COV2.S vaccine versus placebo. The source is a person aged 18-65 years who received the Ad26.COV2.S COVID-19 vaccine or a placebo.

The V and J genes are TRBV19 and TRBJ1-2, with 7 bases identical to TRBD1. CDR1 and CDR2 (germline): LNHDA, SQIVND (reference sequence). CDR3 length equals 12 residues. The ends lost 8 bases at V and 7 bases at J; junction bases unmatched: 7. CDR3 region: CASQGGGLGYTF. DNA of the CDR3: TGTGCCAGTCAGGGAGGGGGCCTTGGCTACACCTTC.

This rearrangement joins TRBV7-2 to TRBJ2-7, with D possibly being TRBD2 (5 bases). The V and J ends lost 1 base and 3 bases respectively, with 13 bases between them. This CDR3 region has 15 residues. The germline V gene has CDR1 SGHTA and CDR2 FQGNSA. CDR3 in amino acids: CASSLVPGLNYEQYF. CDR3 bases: TGTGCCAGCAGCTTAGTTCCGGGATTGAACTACGAGCAGTACTTC.

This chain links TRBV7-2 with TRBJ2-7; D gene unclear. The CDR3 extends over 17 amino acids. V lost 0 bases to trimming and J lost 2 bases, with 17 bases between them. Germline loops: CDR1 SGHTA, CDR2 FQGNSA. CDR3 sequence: CASSLASGSSPPYEQYF. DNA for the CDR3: TGTGCCAGCAGCTTAGCGTCTGGGTCCTCGCCACCCTACGAGCAGTACTTC.

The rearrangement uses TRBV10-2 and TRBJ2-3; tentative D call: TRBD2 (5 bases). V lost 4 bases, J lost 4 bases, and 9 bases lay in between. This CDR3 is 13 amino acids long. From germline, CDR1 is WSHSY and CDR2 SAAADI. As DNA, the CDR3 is TGCGCCAGCAGTGTCGGAGGTCCAGATACGCAGTATTTT. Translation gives CASSVGGPDTQYF.